One sample yielded the 25 T cell receptor beta chains listed below, sequenced in a study of T cell changes during pregnancy in multiple sclerosis (dated by TCRdb to about 2019). Library generation was performed with the immunoSEQ multiplex PCR assay. TCRdb mirrors the immuneACCESS table, restricted to in-frame sequences. Some clones are absent from its copies; in checked studies, under half trace to an unresolved V gene, and the reason for the others is unknown. The sample table shows tens of thousands of clones, and roughly 90% are seen once. Jointly, the top ten make up approximately 0.64% of the sample. The sample consisted of CD4+ T cells from peripheral blood mononuclear cells, taken after pregnancy. These receptors were collected from a female donor with multiple sclerosis, enrolled in a pregnancy study.

The chain combines TRBV15 with TRBJ1-2, with no clear D. This CDR3 spans 12 amino acids. V was pared by 0 bases and J by 4 bases, with 3 bases between. The germline gives CDR1 LNHNV, CDR2 YYDKDF (reference sequence). CDR3: CATSRESYGYTF. CDR3 nucleotides: TGTGCCACCAGCAGAGAGAGCTATGGCTACACCTTC.

This chain joins TRBV27 and TRBJ2-1; TRBD1 matches 7 bases. Germline lookup yields CDR1 MNHEY and CDR2 SMNVEV (reference sequence). Germline trimming cut 4 bases from V and 10 bases from J; bases unmatched to any gene: 16. The CDR3 length is 16 residues. The CDR3 DNA follows: TGTGCCAGCAGTTCCTATGAGGGGCAGGGGGTCAGGGAGCAGTTCTTC. Protein sequence: CASSSYEGQGVREQFF.

V gene TRBV11-1 combines with J gene TRBJ1-1, with D possibly being TRBD1 (5 bases). Trimming pared 6 bases from V and 5 bases from J, leaving 16 bases between. Per the germline V gene, CDR1 is SGHAT and CDR2 is FQDESV (reference sequence). The CDR3 contains 14 residues. CDR3 residues: CASRTEGIGTEAFF. The CDR3, as DNA: TGTGCCAGCAGGACAGAAGGGATTGGGACTGAAGCTTTCTTT.

The chain links TRBV6-6 to TRBJ2-5; 7 bases map to TRBD2. This CDR3 contains 13 residues. Germline V gene sequence: CDR1 MNHNY, CDR2 SVGAGI (reference sequence). Losses at the gene ends were 7 bases for V and 2 bases for J; bases not matched to a gene: 4. Here the CDR3 reads CASKRDLQETQYF. For the CDR3, the DNA is TGTGCCAGCAAGCGGGACTTACAAGAGACCCAGTACTTC.

The chain has TRBV10-3 and TRBJ1-5; the match to TRBD1 covers 7 bases. Germline V gene lookup returns CDR1 ENHRY and CDR2 SYGVKD. The trim removed 6 bases at V and 1 base at J, leaving 9 bases unmatched. This CDR3 contains 16 residues. CDR3 bases: TGTGCCATCAGCCAAGGGGGCGCGGGGAGCAATCAGCCCCAGCATTTT. The encoded protein is CAISQGGAGSNQPQHF.

For the CDR3, the DNA is TGCGCCAGCAGCACCGTAGGGGAATCAGAGACCCAGTACTTC. It specifies CASSTVGESETQYF. The rearrangement links TRBV5-1 to TRBJ2-5, with a possible D match to TRBD1 (5 bases). V gave up 4 bases and J gave up 4 bases, with 14 bases separating them. Per the germline V gene, CDR1 is SGHRS and CDR2 is YFSETQ. The CDR3 is made up of 14 amino acids.

The rearrangement uses TRBV6-1 and TRBJ2-5; TRBD1 is a possible D gene (5 bases). V was trimmed by 3 bases and J by 4 bases, leaving 12 bases between them. CDR1 and CDR2 (germline): MNHNS, SASEGT. The CDR3 sequence is 14 residues long. The CDR3 sequence is CASSDRARGETQYF. CDR3 nucleotides: TGTGCCAGCAGTGACAGGGCCCGTGGAGAGACCCAGTACTTC.

The V and J genes are TRBV19 and TRBJ1-6; D is unclear. Trimming removed 7 bases from V and 7 bases from J, with 17 bases in between. Germline CDR1 reads LNHDA; CDR2 reads SQIVND (reference sequence). CDR3 size: 15 residues. DNA for the CDR3: TGTGCCAGTACCAGGACTGATTCCGGGAATTCACCCCTCCACTTT. Translated, it gives CASTRTDSGNSPLHF.

The chain joins TRBV2 to TRBJ1-6; D perhaps matches TRBD1 (5 bases). Germline CDR1 reads SNHLY; CDR2 reads FYNNEI. This CDR3 comprises 13 residues. With 3 bases removed from V and 6 bases from J, the gap between germline ends came to 6 bases. The chain's CDR3 is CASSEQGNSPLHF. The CDR3 region has the DNA TGTGCCAGCAGTGAGCAGGGTAATTCACCCCTCCACTTT. Filled out from reference TRBV2 and TRBJ1-6, the complete variable domain reads EPEVTQTPSHQVTQMGQEVILRCVPISNHLYFYWYRQILGQKVEFLVSFYNNEISEKSEIFDDQFSVERPDGSNFTLKIRSTKLEDSAMYFCASSEQGNSPLHFGNGTRLTVT.

The CDR3 loop reads CASLSGGSIYTGELFF. The CDR3 region has the DNA TGCGCCAGCCTTAGCGGGGGGTCAATTTACACCGGGGAGCTGTTTTTT. The chain recombines TRBV10-2 with TRBJ2-2, with TRBD2 matching 10 bases. CDR3 size: 16 residues. V lost 8 bases, J lost 3 bases, and 9 bases stayed unmatched. Germline V gene data show CDR1 as WSHSY and CDR2 as SAAADI.

The gene calls are TRBV5-1 and TRBJ2-2; D is perhaps TRBD2 (5 bases). Germline loops: CDR1 SGHRS, CDR2 YFSETQ. CDR3 size: 13 residues. The V gene lost 5 bases and the J gene lost 5 bases, with 10 bases spanning the gap. CDR3 nucleotide sequence: TGCGCCAGCAGGGAGGTGGTTACCGGGGAGCTGTTTTTT. Protein sequence: CASREVVTGELFF. The full variable domain, completed using reference TRBV5-1 and TRBJ2-2, is KAGVTQTPRYLIKTRGQQVTLSCSPISGHRSVSWYQQTPGQGLQFLFEYFSETQRNKGNFPGRFSGRQFSNSRSEMNVSTLELGDSALYLCASREVVTGELFFGEGSRLTVL.

The chain combines TRBV4-2 with TRBJ2-3; no definite D call. Trimming stripped 4 bases from V and 7 bases from J, with 18 bases between. This CDR3 comprises 15 residues. The V gene's germline CDR1 is LGHNA and CDR2 YNFKEQ. The DNA for the CDR3 is TGTGCCAGCAGCCCAGTAGGATCTCGCAGGAATACGCAGTATTTT. This translates into CASSPVGSRRNTQYF.

CDR3 nucleotide sequence: TGTGCCAGCAGTGGTCAGGGAGGAAACACCATATATTTT. Protein: CASSGQGGNTIYF. The chain recombines TRBV2 with TRBJ1-3, with a weak D call TRBD1 (5 bases). The CDR3 loop spans 13 amino acids. Trimming pared 4 bases from V and 4 bases from J, leaving 8 bases between. Germline V gene lookup returns CDR1 SNHLY and CDR2 FYNNEI. Combining the CDR3 with reference TRBV2 and TRBJ1-3 gives the whole variable domain EPEVTQTPSHQVTQMGQEVILRCVPISNHLYFYWYRQILGQKVEFLVSFYNNEISEKSEIFDDQFSVERPDGSNFTLKIRSTKLEDSAMYFCASSGQGGNTIYFGEGSWLTVV.

The chain uses TRBV15 and TRBJ2-7, with 11 bases matching TRBD2. The CDR3 is 15 residues long. V lost 3 bases, J lost 4 bases, and 5 bases stayed unmatched. CDR1 is LNHNV, CDR2 YYDKDF, per germline (reference sequence). In DNA, the CDR3 is TGTGCCACCAGCAGGGGTAGCGGGGGGGCATACGAGCAGTACTTC. Its translation: CATSRGSGGAYEQYF.

The chain combines TRBV4-2 with TRBJ2-7; D is ambiguous. The CDR3 loop spans 13 amino acids. Trimming took 0 bases from V and 9 from J, leaving 12 bases between them. Germline assignment: CDR1 LGHNA and CDR2 YNFKEQ. The CDR3 DNA is TGTGCCAGCAGCCAAGAGACCGAACGGGTGCAGTACTTC. Its protein is CASSQETERVQYF.

This rearrangement joins TRBV6-1 to TRBJ1-2; TRBD1 might be the D (5 bases). V lost 4 bases and J 3 bases, leaving 12 bases between the germline ends. This CDR3 has 14 residues. Germline CDR1 is MNHNS and CDR2 is SASEGT. CDR3 nucleotides: TGTGCCAGCAGTGTAGCGGACAATGACTATGGCTACACCTTC. Protein: CASSVADNDYGYTF.

This clone occurred once. This chain joins TRBV7-8 and TRBJ2-5; the match to TRBD1 covers 7 bases. There are 15 residues in the CDR3. The V and J ends lost 4 bases and 3 bases, in that order; junction bases with no gene match: 8. Germline assignment: CDR1 SGHVS and CDR2 FQNEAQ. The CDR3 spells CASSSSSTGKETQYF. CDR3 nucleotides: TGTGCCAGCAGCTCATCTTCGACAGGGAAAGAGACCCAGTACTTC.

This clone has a handful of counts. V gene TRBV4-2 combines with J gene TRBJ1-6, with 7 bases lining up with TRBD1. Germline lookup yields CDR1 LGHNA and CDR2 YNFKEQ. The CDR3 runs 17 residues. With 4 bases clipped from V and 5 bases from J, the junction kept 11 bases outside the gene matches. The CDR3 here is CASSRVALGTDNSPLHF. As DNA, the CDR3 is TGTGCCAGCAGCCGCGTCGCGTTAGGGACAGATAATTCACCCCTCCACTTT.

J is TRBJ1-1 and V is TRBV2, with 7 bases matching TRBD1. The germline V gene encodes CDR1 SNHLY and CDR2 FYNNEI. CDR3 length: 15 amino acids. J gave up 7 bases and V 4 bases, and 12 bases lay outside the gene matches. The CDR3 DNA sequence: TGTGCCAGCAGTGTGAATTTGGGGGACAGTGGTGAAGCTTTCTTT. Its protein is CASSVNLGDSGEAFF.

This chain uses TRBV5-4 with TRBJ2-4, with D possibly matching TRBD2 (5 bases). V was trimmed by 1 base and J by 0 bases, leaving 11 bases between them. The CDR3 is 16 residues long. The germline V gene encodes CDR1 SGHNT and CDR2 YYREEE (reference sequence). CDR3 bases: TGTGCCAGCAGCTTGACGGGGTCCCTAGCCAAAAACATTCAGTACTTC. Amino acid sequence: CASSLTGSLAKNIQYF.

V and J are TRBV5-6 and TRBJ1-2, with 7 bases that match TRBD1. Germline V CDR1 and CDR2: SGHDT, YYEEEE. The CDR3 has 14 residues. J gave up 5 bases and V 6 bases, and 10 bases lay outside the gene matches. The CDR3 protein is CASTPAGTAYGYTF. CDR3 nucleotides: TGTGCCAGCACTCCCGCCGGGACAGCTTATGGCTACACCTTC.

The rearrangement uses TRBV7-2 and TRBJ2-3, with D unclear. This CDR3 is 15 amino acids long. The V gene lost 1 base and the J gene lost 0 bases, with 8 bases spanning the gap. The germline gives CDR1 SGHTA, CDR2 FQGNSA. In DNA form, the CDR3 reads TGTGCCAGCAGCTTAGGGGCATCCAGCACAGATACGCAGTATTTT. Its translation is CASSLGASSTDTQYF.

This chain links TRBV5-4 with TRBJ1-2; D is perhaps TRBD1 (6 bases). This CDR3 has 19 amino acids. Trimming cost V 4 bases and J 0 bases, with 25 bases left between them. Germline V lookup: CDR1 SGHNT, CDR2 YYREEE (reference sequence). CDR3 DNA sequence: TGTGCCAGCAGCGGAGGGACGGGGGGCCTAATAGAGGCTAACTATGGCTACACCTTC. Protein product: CASSGGTGGLIEANYGYTF.

The chain links TRBV14 to TRBJ1-3; D possibly corresponds to TRBD1 (5 bases). The CDR3 extends over 15 amino acids. CDR1 is SGHDN and CDR2 is FVKESK in the germline V gene. V was pared by 1 base and J by 6 bases, with 13 bases between. The CDR3 sequence: CASSQGGREENTIYF. The CDR3 bases are TGTGCCAGCAGCCAAGGGGGCAGGGAGGAAAACACCATATATTTT.

The genes are TRBV7-2 and TRBJ1-5; possibly TRBD1 for D (6 bases). The CDR3 runs 14 residues. CDR1 SGHTA and CDR2 FQGNSA come from the germline V gene. Deletions cut 1 base from V and 5 bases from J, with 9 bases between. This CDR3 reads CASSLVAGDQPQHF. Here the CDR3 DNA reads TGTGCCAGCAGCTTAGTGGCAGGGGATCAGCCCCAGCATTTT.